The 13 T cell receptor beta chains below come from one sample, sequenced in a study of T cells in Graves' hyperthyroidism and ophthalmopathy. Researchers amplified the TCR beta CDR3 regions from RNA transcripts. Using the HTBI primer set, a first-round RT-PCR was run on the TCR CDR3. TCRdb fed the multiplex PCR reads into MiXCR, producing one record per CDR3 protein. The table includes some 180,000 distinct CDR3 sequences, approximately 15% detected once. Sequenced sample: blood. The source is a woman in her 50s with Graves' hyperthyroidism.

This clonotype was picked up many times. V gene TRBV3-1 combines with J gene TRBJ1-1; D remains ambiguous. Germline V gene sequence: CDR1 LGHDT, CDR2 YNNKEL (reference sequence). Trimming stripped 1 base from V and 0 bases from J, with 18 bases between. The CDR3 contains 18 residues. The CDR3 bases are TGTGCCAGCAGCCAAGTATCGCCCACCAGATGGATGAACACTGAAGCTTTCTTT. Its protein product is CASSQVSPTRWMNTEAFF.

This clonotype was seen ten or more times. The rearrangement links TRBV7-2 to TRBJ2-7, with 8 nucleotides matching TRBD1. The germline V gene has CDR1 SGHTA and CDR2 FQGNSA. J gave up 4 bases and V 11 bases, and 13 bases lay outside the gene matches. The CDR3 is 14 amino acids. The CDR3 loop is CAAASPGTGYEQYF. CDR3 DNA sequence: TGTGCCGCAGCTAGCCCGGGGACAGGTTACGAGCAGTACTTC.

This clonotype has a count of ten or more. The CDR3 loop is CASSSAGGGYGYTF. The CDR3 DNA reads TGTGCCAGCAGCTCTGCGGGAGGGGGCTATGGCTACACCTTC. This chain uses TRBV6-1 with TRBJ1-2, with D tentatively TRBD1 (6 bases). In germline, CDR1 is MNHNS, CDR2 SASEGT. The CDR3 spans 14 residues. Trimming left V 6 bases short and J 4 bases short, with 15 bases between.

V gene TRBV7-2 combines with J gene TRBJ2-7, with TRBD2 matching over 7 bases. The CDR3 is made up of 13 amino acids. Trimming at V came to 1 base and at J to 9 bases, leaving 6 bases not matched to a gene. CDR1 is SGHTA, CDR2 FQGNSA, per germline. The CDR3 is CASSLDREDAQYF. The CDR3 DNA follows: TGTGCCAGCAGCTTAGATCGGGAGGATGCGCAGTACTTC.

J is TRBJ2-1 and V is TRBV6-4, with D possibly TRBD2 on 5 matching bases. Germline CDR1 is MRHNA and CDR2 is SNTAGT. This CDR3 is built from 15 residues. Trimming left V 7 bases short and J 1 base short, with 14 bases between. CDR3 protein: CASKRASRSYNEQFF. In nucleotides, the CDR3 is TGTGCCAGCAAGAGGGCCAGCCGATCCTACAATGAGCAGTTCTTC.

This clonotype was counted at least ten times. The chain couples TRBV7-8 to TRBJ1-1, with 8 bases identical to TRBD1. The V and J ends lost 5 bases and 3 bases, in that order; junction bases with no gene match: 8. This CDR3 has 15 amino acids. Germline values: CDR1 SGHVS, CDR2 FQNEAQ. The CDR3 DNA sequence: TGTGCCAGCAGCCCACGGACAGGGTGGCACACTGAAGCTTTCTTT. It yields the protein CASSPRTGWHTEAFF.

This clonotype was seen repeatedly, ten times or more. The gene calls are TRBV7-2 and TRBJ2-7; no definite D call. CDR3 size: 15 residues. Per germline, CDR1 SGHTA and CDR2 FQGNSA. The V gene lost 2 bases and the J gene lost 2 bases, with 13 bases spanning the gap. DNA for the CDR3: TGTGCCAGCAGCTTAAATCCTATAGGAGCCTACGAGCAGTACTTC. Translating gives CASSLNPIGAYEQYF.

This clonotype appeared many times. The gene calls are TRBV11-2 and TRBJ2-5; D may be TRBD2 (5 bases). The CDR3 is 14 residues long. CDR1 and CDR2 from the germline V gene are SGHAT and FQNNGV. Trimming left V 7 bases short and J 1 base short, with 13 bases between. CDR3 residues: CASTQSRGQETQYF. CDR3 DNA: TGTGCCAGCACCCAGAGCCGGGGCCAAGAGACCCAGTACTTC.

This clonotype has at least ten counts. The chain employs TRBV28 and TRBJ1-1; the D gene is possibly TRBD1 (6 bases). The CDR3 has 14 amino acids. Trimming removed 5 bases at V and 3 bases at J, with 13 bases between. Germline-derived CDR1 and CDR2 are MDHEN and SYDVKM. The CDR3 DNA follows: TGTGCCAGCAGTAAGACAGGATCCGACACTGAAGCTTTCTTT. It codes for CASSKTGSDTEAFF.

This clonotype was seen repeatedly, ten times or more. The chain links TRBV9 to TRBJ2-3, with D perhaps matching TRBD1 (5 bases). This CDR3 contains 15 residues. V dropped 0 bases and J dropped 4 bases, with 12 bases sitting between them. Germline V CDR1 and CDR2: SGDLS, YYNGEE. The CDR3 sequence is CASSVESGLADTQYF. As DNA, the CDR3 is TGTGCCAGCAGCGTAGAGTCAGGGTTAGCAGATACGCAGTATTTT.

The chain employs TRBV6-2 or TRBV6-3 and TRBJ1-2; D possibly corresponds to TRBD1 (5 bases). Germline lookup yields CDR1 MNHEY and CDR2 SVGEGT. Trimming left V 1 base short and J 6 bases short, with 12 bases between. This CDR3 spans 14 amino acids. The CDR3 loop is CASSYLGETNGYTF. For the CDR3, the DNA is TGTGCCAGCAGTTACTTAGGGGAGACCAATGGCTACACCTTC.

This clonotype came up many times. The chain joins TRBV7-2 to TRBJ2-7, with a tentative D call TRBD2 (5 bases). V was cut by 1 base and J by 2 bases, with 12 bases left in between. The germline CDR1 and CDR2 sequences are SGHTA and FQGNSA. This CDR3 spans 15 amino acids. The CDR3 loop is CASSLGEPPTYEQYF. The CDR3, as DNA: TGTGCCAGCAGCTTAGGGGAGCCCCCCACCTACGAGCAGTACTTC.

This clonotype was seen repeatedly, ten times or more. One junction end disagrees with the germline gene, perhaps due to a read error. V gene TRBV2 combines with J gene TRBJ2-5, with D possibly TRBD2 on 6 matching bases. CDR3 length: 12 residues. Germline loops: CDR1 SNHLY, CDR2 FYNNEI. In DNA form, the CDR3 reads TGTGCCAGCCGGGCGAGCAGGGACTTGGGGGACTTC. Its translation: CASRASRDLGDF.